The next 30 T cell receptor beta chains were all read from a single sample in a study of cytomegalovirus exposure and HLA in healthy donors. Only in-frame clones appear in the TCRdb table, and some are missing; sequencing was by immunoSEQ multiplex PCR. In the table there are about 130,000 clones, around 90% of which are singletons. Sequencing used PBMCs. The receptors were gathered from a woman between 18 and 30 years old in good health and CMV-seronegative.

As regards this clone: One junction end disagrees with the germline gene, perhaps due to a read error. The chain is built from TRBV10-3 and TRBJ1-1, with D perhaps matching TRBD1 (6 bases). This CDR3 is built from 12 residues. The germline CDR1 and CDR2 sequences are ENHRY and SYGVKD. This CDR3 is CAITDNLGTSVF. The CDR3 nucleotides read TGTGCCATCACTGATAATCTCGGGACATCAGTATTT.

V gene TRBV29-1 combines with J gene TRBJ2-5; 10 bases match TRBD1. The ends lost 4 bases at V and 4 bases at J; junction bases unmatched: 6. Germline V gives CDR1 SQVTM, CDR2 ANQGSEA. The length of the CDR3 is 14 residues. This CDR3 reads CSVGGQGVGETQYF. In nucleotides, the CDR3 is TGCAGCGTTGGAGGACAGGGGGTAGGAGAGACCCAGTACTTC.

The chain employs TRBV19 and TRBJ2-1; the match to TRBD2 covers 13 bases. Germline V lookup: CDR1 LNHDA, CDR2 SQIVND (reference sequence). The ends lost 5 bases at V and 2 bases at J; junction bases unmatched: 3. This CDR3 has 16 amino acids. The CDR3 DNA follows: TGTGCCAGTAGTGGCGGGACTAGCGGGGCCTACAATGAGCAGTTCTTC. Its translation is CASSGGTSGAYNEQFF. Together with reference TRBV19 and TRBJ2-1, the CDR3 gives the full variable domain: DGGITQSPKYLFRKEGQNVTLSCEQNLNHDAMYWYRQDPGQGLRLIYYSQIVNDFQKGDIAEGYSVSREKKESFPLTVTSAQKNPTAFYLCASSGGTSGAYNEQFFGPGTRLTVL.

This clone was seen a handful of times. This chain joins TRBV11-2 and TRBJ2-5; 12 bases match TRBD2. The germline V gene has CDR1 SGHAT and CDR2 FQNNGV. The V segment lost 2 bases and the J segment 5 bases; nucleotides outside the gene matches: 9. CDR3 length equals 17 residues. CDR3 amino acids: CASSLTTSGSSPETQYF. The CDR3 bases are TGTGCCAGCAGCTTAACGACTAGCGGGAGTAGTCCCGAGACCCAGTACTTC.

The gene calls are TRBV10-3 and TRBJ2-7; 9 nucleotides match TRBD1. Trimming at V came to 8 bases and at J to 11 bases, leaving 10 bases not matched to a gene. The CDR3 is 12 amino acids. Germline V gene sequence: CDR1 ENHRY, CDR2 SYGVKD. This chain's CDR3 is CAIGIGTGLKYF. In nucleotides, the CDR3 is TGTGCCATCGGTATAGGGACAGGGCTTAAGTACTTC.

The rearrangement uses TRBV10-3 and TRBJ2-3, with 10 bases that match TRBD1. Germline CDR1 ENHRY, CDR2 SYGVKD. This CDR3 has 14 amino acids. Trimming cost V 6 bases and J 5 bases; bases outside gene matches: 5. CDR3 sequence reads: CAIRRDRGEDTQYF. CDR3 nucleotide sequence: TGTGCCATCAGAAGGGACAGGGGTGAAGATACGCAGTATTTT.

The chain uses TRBV11-2 and TRBJ2-1; the D gene is possibly TRBD2 (5 bases). Trimming pared 1 base from V and 10 bases from J, leaving 11 bases between. Germline assignment: CDR1 SGHAT and CDR2 FQNNGV. The CDR3 is 13 residues long. CDR3 coding DNA: TGTGCCAGCAGCTTAGGAGGGAAAGGCGAGCAGTTCTTC. Its protein is CASSLGGKGEQFF.

The genes are TRBV7-8 and TRBJ2-5; D may be TRBD2 (6 bases). There are 13 residues in the CDR3. With 7 bases removed from V and 1 base from J, the gap between germline ends came to 10 bases. CDR1 and CDR2 (germline): SGHVS, FQNEAQ. Here the CDR3 reads CASKEGSQETQYF. CDR3 sequence (DNA): TGTGCCAGCAAGGAGGGCTCCCAAGAGACCCAGTACTTC. Using reference TRBV7-8 and TRBJ2-5 for the parts outside the CDR3, the full variable domain is GAGVSQSPRYKVAKRGQDVALRCDPISGHVSLFWYQQALGQGPEFLTYFQNEAQLDKSGLPSDRFFAERPEGSVSTLKIQRTQQEDSAVYLCASKEGSQETQYFGPGTRLLVL.

The CDR3 nucleotides are TGCGCCAGCAGGGCCCAGGGTACAACCTACGAGCAGTACTTC. Translation: CASRAQGTTYEQYF. This chain connects TRBV5-1 to TRBJ2-7; D perhaps matches TRBD1 (5 bases). The germline CDR1 and CDR2 sequences are SGHRS and YFSETQ. CDR3 size: 14 residues. V lost 5 bases, J lost 2 bases, and 14 bases lay in between.

J is TRBJ2-3 and V is TRBV28, with 7 bases lining up with TRBD1. Germline assignment: CDR1 MDHEN and CDR2 SYDVKM. The V segment lost 3 bases and the J segment 1 base; nucleotides outside the gene matches: 1. This CDR3 has 14 residues. The CDR3 loop is CASSFDRGTDTQYF. CDR3 DNA: TGTGCCAGCAGTTTTGACAGGGGCACAGATACGCAGTATTTT.

The V gene is TRBV7-6, the J gene TRBJ2-5; TRBD1 matches 9 bases. Germline V gene sequence: CDR1 SGHVS, CDR2 FNYEAQ. The CDR3 is 16 amino acids. The V and J ends lost 2 bases and 4 bases, in that order; junction bases with no gene match: 8. The CDR3 region is CASSLFPGTGTETQYF. The CDR3 DNA follows: TGTGCCAGCAGCTTATTTCCTGGGACAGGGACAGAGACCCAGTACTTC.

The chain recombines TRBV9 with TRBJ2-1; possibly TRBD2 for D (5 bases). CDR3 size: 16 residues. V was clipped by 2 bases and J by 8 bases, with 20 bases between them. Per germline, CDR1 SGDLS and CDR2 YYNGEE. The CDR3 coding sequence is TGTGCCAGCAGCGTCAGGTCTAGCTTAACGATCCATGAGCAGTTCTTC. The encoded protein is CASSVRSSLTIHEQFF.

The chain uses TRBV2 and TRBJ1-3, with a possible D match to TRBD1 (5 bases). The CDR3 runs to 15 residues. Looked up from germline, CDR1 is SNHLY and CDR2 is FYNNEI. V lost 1 base, J lost 2 bases, and 9 bases lay in between. As DNA, the CDR3 is TGTGCCAGCAGTGAAGAGGCAGGGACTGGAAACACCATATATTTT. This translates into CASSEEAGTGNTIYF.

The rearrangement links TRBV30 to TRBJ1-5; 7 bases are a match to TRBD1. CDR3 size: 15 residues. V was clipped by 2 bases and J by 5 bases; unmatched bases: 9. Germline-derived CDR1 and CDR2 are GTSNPN and SVGIG (reference sequence). The CDR3 spells CAWSPGHRGYQPQHF. For the CDR3, the DNA is TGTGCCTGGAGTCCGGGGCACAGGGGCTATCAGCCCCAGCATTTT.

V is TRBV29-1 and J is TRBJ2-5, with 8 bases identical to TRBD1. CDR1 and CDR2 from the germline V gene are SQVTM and ANQGSEA. This CDR3 region has 14 residues. Trimming at V came to 2 bases and at J to 3 bases, leaving 5 bases not matched to a gene. The CDR3 sequence: CSVELGTGKETQYF. The CDR3 DNA sequence: TGCAGCGTTGAACTTGGGACAGGAAAAGAGACCCAGTACTTC.

The chain couples TRBV7-6 to TRBJ2-1, with D perhaps TRBD1 (5 bases). This CDR3 has 13 amino acids. Germline V gene data show CDR1 as SGHVS and CDR2 as FNYEAQ. V lost 2 bases and J 6 bases, leaving 8 bases between the germline ends. The chain's CDR3 is CASSLQGFNEQFF. The CDR3 DNA reads as TGTGCCAGCAGCTTACAGGGATTCAATGAGCAGTTCTTC.

The chain is built from TRBV6-1 and TRBJ1-4, with 8 bases that match TRBD1. Unmatched junction bases numbered 2, after V lost 3 bases and J lost 2 bases. Germline assignment: CDR1 MNHNS and CDR2 SASEGT. There are 15 residues in the CDR3. CDR3 nucleotide sequence: TGTGCCAGCAGTGACGCAGGGGGCACTAATGAAAAACTGTTTTTT. Amino acid sequence: CASSDAGGTNEKLFF.

V is TRBV19 and J is TRBJ2-7; 7 bases map to TRBD1. V was pared by 6 bases and J by 6 bases, with 5 bases of the junction left unmatched. Germline values: CDR1 LNHDA, CDR2 SQIVND (reference sequence). The CDR3 length is 12 residues. This CDR3 is CASSPTGVEQYF. CDR3 DNA sequence: TGTGCCAGTAGCCCCACAGGGGTCGAGCAGTACTTC.

This chain uses TRBV10-3 with TRBJ2-7, with D uncertain. The V gene lost 2 bases and the J gene lost 4 bases, with 6 bases spanning the gap. The germline V gene encodes CDR1 ENHRY and CDR2 SYGVKD. The CDR3 runs to 12 residues. This chain's CDR3 is CAISEGTYEQYF. Here the CDR3 DNA reads TGTGCCATCAGTGAGGGTACTTACGAGCAGTACTTC.

This chain connects TRBV2 to TRBJ1-1; D ambiguous. The CDR3 is made up of 12 amino acids. Germline-derived CDR1 and CDR2 are SNHLY and FYNNEI. V was shortened by 2 bases and J by 8 bases, with 9 bases between the two germline ends. As DNA, the CDR3 is TGTGCCAGCAGTGAAAGTCCCAGGGAAGCTTTCTTT. Protein product: CASSESPREAFF.

The V call is TRBV2, the J call TRBJ2-2, with D tentatively TRBD1 (5 bases). V shed 8 bases and J shed 3 bases, with 16 bases lying between them. Germline loops: CDR1 SNHLY, CDR2 FYNNEI. CDR3 length: 15 amino acids. CDR3: CASGEVRADTGELFF. CDR3 DNA: TGTGCCAGCGGAGAGGTCAGGGCGGACACCGGGGAGCTGTTTTTT.

CDR3 coding DNA: TGTGCCAGCAGCTTTTATAGGGGATTAAGGAACACCGGGGAGCTGTTTTTT. It codes for CASSFYRGLRNTGELFF. This chain links TRBV7-9 with TRBJ2-2; TRBD1 might be the D (5 bases). The CDR3 runs to 17 residues. Germline loops: CDR1 SEHNR, CDR2 FQNEAQ (reference sequence). V lost 3 bases and J 1 base, leaving 15 bases between the germline ends.

This sequence joins TRBV4-2 and TRBJ1-1; 10 nucleotides align to TRBD1. The germline V gene has CDR1 LGHNA and CDR2 YNFKEQ. This CDR3 region has 16 residues. Trimming cost V 1 base and J 8 bases; bases outside gene matches: 10. The CDR3 nucleotides are TGTGCCAGCAGCCAAGCCTCGACAGGGGGCGCGCGGGAAGCTTTCTTT. Amino acids: CASSQASTGGAREAFF.

The chain links TRBV2 to TRBJ2-1, with D tentatively TRBD1 (6 bases). This CDR3 region has 12 residues. The germline V gene encodes CDR1 SNHLY and CDR2 FYNNEI. The CDR3 loop is CSQVQGLGEQFF. CDR3 DNA sequence: TGTTCCCAGGTCCAGGGGCTCGGTGAGCAGTTCTTC.

The chain links TRBV7-8 to TRBJ1-1, with D hard to call. CDR1 and CDR2 from the germline V gene are SGHVS and FQNEAQ. V lost 2 bases and J 2 bases, leaving 15 bases between the germline ends. This CDR3 comprises 16 residues. The CDR3 sequence: CASSLLSESSNTEAFF. CDR3 nucleotide sequence: TGTGCCAGCAGCTTATTATCTGAATCGAGTAACACTGAAGCTTTCTTT.

The gene calls are TRBV5-1 and TRBJ2-1; 11 nucleotides align to TRBD2. CDR3 length equals 15 residues. With 0 bases clipped from V and 5 bases from J, the junction kept 1 base outside the gene matches. Germline V CDR1 and CDR2: SGHRS, YFSETQ. The CDR3 loop is CASSLASGRNNEQFF. Written as DNA, the CDR3 is TGCGCCAGCAGCTTGGCTAGCGGGAGGAACAATGAGCAGTTCTTC. Variable domain in full (rest from reference TRBV5-1 and TRBJ2-1): KAGVTQTPRYLIKTRGQQVTLSCSPISGHRSVSWYQQTPGQGLQFLFEYFSETQRNKGNFPGRFSGRQFSNSRSEMNVSTLELGDSALYLCASSLASGRNNEQFFGPGTRLTVL.

V is TRBV29-1 and J is TRBJ2-3; 8 bases are a match to TRBD2. Per the germline V gene, CDR1 is SQVTM and CDR2 is ANQGSEA. The CDR3 consists of 14 residues. V shed 3 bases, J shed 4 bases, and the junction held 6 bases outside the gene matches. The CDR3 DNA is TGCAGCGTTGAGGGACTAGGGTTAGCAGATACGCAGTATTTT. Its protein product is CSVEGLGLADTQYF.

The chain carries TRBV9 and TRBJ1-2, with D uncertain. Germline V gene data show CDR1 as SGDLS and CDR2 as YYNGEE. This CDR3 spans 12 amino acids. V was cut by 0 bases and J by 5 bases, with 5 bases left in between. The CDR3 sequence: CASSVGGYGYTF. The CDR3 coding sequence is TGTGCCAGCAGCGTAGGCGGGTATGGCTACACCTTC.

The V and J genes are TRBV27 and TRBJ2-1; 7 bases are a match to TRBD1. J was trimmed by 12 bases and V by 2 bases; bases with no gene match: 28. From germline, CDR1 is MNHEY and CDR2 SMNVEV (reference sequence). CDR3 length equals 20 residues. For the CDR3, the DNA is TGTGCCAGCAGTTTAAAAGACCCGACTCGGACAGGTTGGGACCTTCTAGGGCAGTTCTTC. Its protein product is CASSLKDPTRTGWDLLGQFF.

The V gene is TRBV7-8, the J gene TRBJ2-7; 7 positions match TRBD1. CDR1 is SGHVS and CDR2 is FQNEAQ in the germline V gene. CDR3 length: 13 amino acids. V lost 5 bases and J lost 0; bases outside the gene matches: 1. CDR3 residues: CASSRDSSYEQYF. DNA of the CDR3: TGTGCCAGCAGCCGGGACAGCTCCTACGAGCAGTACTTC.